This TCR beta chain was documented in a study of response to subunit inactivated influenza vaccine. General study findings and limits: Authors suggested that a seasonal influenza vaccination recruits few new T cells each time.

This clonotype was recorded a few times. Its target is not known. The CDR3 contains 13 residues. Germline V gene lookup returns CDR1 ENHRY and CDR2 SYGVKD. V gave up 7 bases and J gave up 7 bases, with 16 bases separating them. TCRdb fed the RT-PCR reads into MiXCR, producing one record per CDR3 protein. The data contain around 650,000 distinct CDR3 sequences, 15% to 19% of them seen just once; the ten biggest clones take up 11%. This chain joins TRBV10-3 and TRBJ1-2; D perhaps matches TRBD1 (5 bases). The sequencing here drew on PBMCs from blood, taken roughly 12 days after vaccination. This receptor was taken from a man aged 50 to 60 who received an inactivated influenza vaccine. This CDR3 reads CAINPSPGSGYTF. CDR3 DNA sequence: TGTGCCATCAATCCGTCCCCAGGGTCTGGCTACACCTTC.